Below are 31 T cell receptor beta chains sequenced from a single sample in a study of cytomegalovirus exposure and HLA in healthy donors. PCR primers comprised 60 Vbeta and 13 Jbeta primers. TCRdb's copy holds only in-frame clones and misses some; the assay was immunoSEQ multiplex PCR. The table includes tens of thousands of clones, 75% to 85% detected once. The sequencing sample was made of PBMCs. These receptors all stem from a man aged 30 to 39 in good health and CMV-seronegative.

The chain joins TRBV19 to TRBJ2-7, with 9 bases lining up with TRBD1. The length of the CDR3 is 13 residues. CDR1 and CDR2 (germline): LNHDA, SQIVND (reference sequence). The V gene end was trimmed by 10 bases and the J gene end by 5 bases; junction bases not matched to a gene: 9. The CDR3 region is CATRGQGINEQYF. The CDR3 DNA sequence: TGTGCCACCCGAGGACAGGGGATCAACGAGCAGTACTTC.

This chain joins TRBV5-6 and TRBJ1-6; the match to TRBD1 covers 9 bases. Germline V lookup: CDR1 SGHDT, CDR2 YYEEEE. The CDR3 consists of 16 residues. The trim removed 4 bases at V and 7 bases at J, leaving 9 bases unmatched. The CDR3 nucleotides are TGTGCCAGCAGCATGGAGGGACAGGGAAGGAATTCACCCCTCCACTTT. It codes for CASSMEGQGRNSPLHF.

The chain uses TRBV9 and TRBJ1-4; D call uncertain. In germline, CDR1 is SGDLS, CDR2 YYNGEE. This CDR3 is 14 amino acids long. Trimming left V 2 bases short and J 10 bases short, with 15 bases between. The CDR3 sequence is CASSVSDSHGKLFF. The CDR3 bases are TGTGCCAGCAGCGTTTCAGACTCCCATGGAAAACTGTTTTTT. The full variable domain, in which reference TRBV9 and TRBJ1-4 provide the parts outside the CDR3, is DSGVTQTPKHLITATGQRVTLRCSPRSGDLSVYWYQQSLDQGLQFLIQYYNGEERAKGNILERFSAQQFPDLHSELNLSSLELGDSALYFCASSVSDSHGKLFFGSGTQLSVL.

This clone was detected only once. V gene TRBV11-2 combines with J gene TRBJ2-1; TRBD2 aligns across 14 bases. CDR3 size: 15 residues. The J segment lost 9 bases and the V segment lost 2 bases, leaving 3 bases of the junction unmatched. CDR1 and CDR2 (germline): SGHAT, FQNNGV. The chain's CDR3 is CASSLRLAGGFEQFF. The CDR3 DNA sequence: TGTGCCAGCAGCTTACGACTAGCGGGAGGGTTTGAGCAGTTCTTC.

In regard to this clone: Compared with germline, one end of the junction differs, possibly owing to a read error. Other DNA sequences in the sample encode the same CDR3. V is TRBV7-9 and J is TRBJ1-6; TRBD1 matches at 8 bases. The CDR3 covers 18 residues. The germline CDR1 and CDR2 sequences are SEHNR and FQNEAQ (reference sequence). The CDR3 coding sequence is TGTGCCAGCAGCGGATTGGACAGGGAGAGGGAGTATAATTCCCCCCTCCACTTT. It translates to CASSGLDREREYNSPLHF.

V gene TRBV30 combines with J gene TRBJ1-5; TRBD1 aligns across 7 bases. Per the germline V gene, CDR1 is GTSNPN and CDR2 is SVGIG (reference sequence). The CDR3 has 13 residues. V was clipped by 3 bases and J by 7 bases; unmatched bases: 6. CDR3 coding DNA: TGTGCCTGGAGGGACAGGCGCGGGCAGCCCCAGCATTTT. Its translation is CAWRDRRGQPQHF.

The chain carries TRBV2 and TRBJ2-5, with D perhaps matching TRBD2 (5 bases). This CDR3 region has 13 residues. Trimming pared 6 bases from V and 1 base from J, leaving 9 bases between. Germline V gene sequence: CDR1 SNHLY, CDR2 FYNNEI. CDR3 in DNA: TGTGCCAGCAGCCTCGGGATCCAAGAGACCCAGTACTTC. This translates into CASSLGIQETQYF.

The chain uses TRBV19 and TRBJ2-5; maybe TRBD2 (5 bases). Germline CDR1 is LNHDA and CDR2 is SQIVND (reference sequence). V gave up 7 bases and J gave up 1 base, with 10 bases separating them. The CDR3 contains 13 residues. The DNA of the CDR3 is TGTGCCAGTAAGGCGGGCCTCCAAGAGACCCAGTACTTC. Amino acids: CASKAGLQETQYF. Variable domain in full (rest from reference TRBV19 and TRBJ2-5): DGGITQSPKYLFRKEGQNVTLSCEQNLNHDAMYWYRQDPGQGLRLIYYSQIVNDFQKGDIAEGYSVSREKKESFPLTVTSAQKNPTAFYLCASKAGLQETQYFGPGTRLLVL.

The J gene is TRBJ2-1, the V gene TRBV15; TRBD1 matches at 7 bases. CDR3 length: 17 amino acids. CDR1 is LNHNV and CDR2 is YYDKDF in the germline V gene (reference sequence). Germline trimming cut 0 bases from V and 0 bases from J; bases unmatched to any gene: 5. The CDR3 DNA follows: TGTGCCACCAGCAGAGATCCCCGGGACAGCTCCTACAATGAGCAGTTCTTC. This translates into CATSRDPRDSSYNEQFF.

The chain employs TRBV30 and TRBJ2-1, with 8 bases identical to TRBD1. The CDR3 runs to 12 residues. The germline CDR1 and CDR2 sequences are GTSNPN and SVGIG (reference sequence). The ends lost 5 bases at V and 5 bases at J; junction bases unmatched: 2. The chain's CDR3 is CAWGQGNNEQFF. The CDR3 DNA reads TGTGCCTGGGGACAGGGAAACAATGAGCAGTTCTTC.

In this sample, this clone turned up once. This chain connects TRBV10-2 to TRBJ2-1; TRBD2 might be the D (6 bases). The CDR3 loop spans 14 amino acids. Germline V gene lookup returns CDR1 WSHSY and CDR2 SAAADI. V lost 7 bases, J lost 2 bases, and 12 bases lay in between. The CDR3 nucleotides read TGCGCCAGCATCAACGGGAGAACCTACAATGAGCAGTTCTTC. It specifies CASINGRTYNEQFF.

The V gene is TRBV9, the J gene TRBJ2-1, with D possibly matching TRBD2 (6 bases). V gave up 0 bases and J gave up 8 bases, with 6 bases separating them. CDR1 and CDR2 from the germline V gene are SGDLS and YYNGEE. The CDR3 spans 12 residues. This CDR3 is CASSVGGDEQFF. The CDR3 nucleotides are TGTGCCAGCAGCGTAGGGGGGGATGAGCAGTTCTTC.

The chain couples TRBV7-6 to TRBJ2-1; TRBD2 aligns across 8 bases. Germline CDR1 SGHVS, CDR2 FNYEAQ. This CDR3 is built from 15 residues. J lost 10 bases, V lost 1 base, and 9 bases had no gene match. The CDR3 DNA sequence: TGTGCCAGCAGCTTAGGAGTGGCGGGAGGAGAGGAGCAGTTCTTC. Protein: CASSLGVAGGEEQFF.

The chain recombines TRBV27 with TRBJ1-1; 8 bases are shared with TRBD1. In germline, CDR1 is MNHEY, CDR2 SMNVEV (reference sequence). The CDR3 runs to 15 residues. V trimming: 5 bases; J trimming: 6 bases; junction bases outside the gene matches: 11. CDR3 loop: CASSPSQGARAEAFF. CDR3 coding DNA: TGTGCCAGCAGTCCCTCCCAGGGGGCGCGGGCTGAAGCTTTCTTT.

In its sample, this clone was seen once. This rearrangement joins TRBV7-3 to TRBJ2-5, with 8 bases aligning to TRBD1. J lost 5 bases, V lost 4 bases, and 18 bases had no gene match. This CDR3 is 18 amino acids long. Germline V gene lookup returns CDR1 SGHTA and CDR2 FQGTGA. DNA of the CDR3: TGTGCCAGCAGCTCAATATATGCCCCCCGGGACAGGCGGGAGACCCAGTACTTC. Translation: CASSSIYAPRDRRETQYF.

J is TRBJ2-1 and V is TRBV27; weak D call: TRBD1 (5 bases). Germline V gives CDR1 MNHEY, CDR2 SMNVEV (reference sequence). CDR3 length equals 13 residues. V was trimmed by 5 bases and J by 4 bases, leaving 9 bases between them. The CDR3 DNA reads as TGTGCCAGCAGTCCCGACAGTTACAATGAGCAGTTCTTC. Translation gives CASSPDSYNEQFF.

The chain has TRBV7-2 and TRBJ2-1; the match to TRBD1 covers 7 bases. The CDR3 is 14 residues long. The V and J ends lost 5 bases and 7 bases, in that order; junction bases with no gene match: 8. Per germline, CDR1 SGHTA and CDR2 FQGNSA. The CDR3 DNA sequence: TGTGCCAGCAGCCTGGACAGGTGGGGAAATGAGCAGTTCTTC. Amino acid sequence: CASSLDRWGNEQFF.

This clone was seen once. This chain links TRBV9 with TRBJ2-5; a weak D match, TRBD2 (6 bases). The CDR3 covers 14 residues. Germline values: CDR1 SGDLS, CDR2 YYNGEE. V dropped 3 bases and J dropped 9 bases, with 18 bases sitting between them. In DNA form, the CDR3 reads TGTGCCAGCAGCGCCGGGACTCTAGGAAGGGCCCAGTACTTC. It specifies CASSAGTLGRAQYF.

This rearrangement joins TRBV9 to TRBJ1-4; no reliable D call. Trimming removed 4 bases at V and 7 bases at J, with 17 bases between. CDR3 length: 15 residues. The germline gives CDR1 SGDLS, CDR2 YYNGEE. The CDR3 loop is CASSREAGDLEKLFF. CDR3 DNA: TGTGCCAGCAGCCGCGAAGCGGGCGACCTTGAAAAACTGTTTTTT.

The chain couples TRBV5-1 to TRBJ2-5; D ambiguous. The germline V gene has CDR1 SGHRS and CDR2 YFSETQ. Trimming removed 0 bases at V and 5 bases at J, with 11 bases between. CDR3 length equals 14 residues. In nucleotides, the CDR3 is TGCGCCAGCAGCTTGGTACAGCCCTCGGAGACCCAGTACTTC. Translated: CASSLVQPSETQYF.

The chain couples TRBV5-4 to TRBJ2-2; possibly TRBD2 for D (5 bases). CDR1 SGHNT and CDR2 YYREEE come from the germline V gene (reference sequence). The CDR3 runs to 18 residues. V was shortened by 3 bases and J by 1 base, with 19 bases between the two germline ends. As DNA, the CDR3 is TGTGCCAGCAGCTCCGAGGGTCGAAATCCTCGGAACACCGGGGAGCTGTTTTTT. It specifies CASSSEGRNPRNTGELFF.

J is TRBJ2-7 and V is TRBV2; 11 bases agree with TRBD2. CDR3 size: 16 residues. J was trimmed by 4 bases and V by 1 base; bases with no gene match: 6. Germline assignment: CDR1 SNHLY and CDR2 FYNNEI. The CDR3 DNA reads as TGTGCCAGCAGTGAAGGGAGCGGACTAGCGGGTTACGAGCAGTACTTC. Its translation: CASSEGSGLAGYEQYF.

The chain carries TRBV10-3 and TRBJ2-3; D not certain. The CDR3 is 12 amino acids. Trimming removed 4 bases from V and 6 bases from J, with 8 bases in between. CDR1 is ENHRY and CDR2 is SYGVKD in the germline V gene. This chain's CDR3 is CAISAVGDTQYF. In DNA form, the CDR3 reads TGTGCCATCAGTGCCGTCGGGGATACGCAGTATTTT.

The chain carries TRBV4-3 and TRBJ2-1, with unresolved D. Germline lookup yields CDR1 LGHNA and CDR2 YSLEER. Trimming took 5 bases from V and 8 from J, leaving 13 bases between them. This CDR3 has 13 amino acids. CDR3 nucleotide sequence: TGCGCCAGCAGCAAGGCCAGAGAGGATGAGCAGTTCTTC. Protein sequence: CASSKAREDEQFF.

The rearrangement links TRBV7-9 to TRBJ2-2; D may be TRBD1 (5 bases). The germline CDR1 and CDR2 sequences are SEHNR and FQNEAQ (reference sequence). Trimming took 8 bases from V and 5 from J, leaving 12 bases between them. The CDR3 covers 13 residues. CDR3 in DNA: TGTGCCAGCGGGGCTGGTTCTACCGGGGAGCTGTTTTTT. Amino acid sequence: CASGAGSTGELFF.

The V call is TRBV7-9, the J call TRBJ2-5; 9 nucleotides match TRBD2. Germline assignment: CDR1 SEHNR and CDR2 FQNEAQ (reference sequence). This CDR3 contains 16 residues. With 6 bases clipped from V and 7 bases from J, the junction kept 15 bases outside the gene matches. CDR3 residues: CASSPNSGSGGWTQYF. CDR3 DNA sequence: TGTGCCAGCAGTCCAAATAGCGGGAGCGGCGGCTGGACCCAGTACTTC.

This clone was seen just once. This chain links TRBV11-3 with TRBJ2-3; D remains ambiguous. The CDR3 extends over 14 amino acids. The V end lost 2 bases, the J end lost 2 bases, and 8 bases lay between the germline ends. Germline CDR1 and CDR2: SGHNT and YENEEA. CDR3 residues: CASSLTASTDTQYF. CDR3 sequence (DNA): TGTGCCAGCAGCTTAACAGCTTCCACAGATACGCAGTATTTT.

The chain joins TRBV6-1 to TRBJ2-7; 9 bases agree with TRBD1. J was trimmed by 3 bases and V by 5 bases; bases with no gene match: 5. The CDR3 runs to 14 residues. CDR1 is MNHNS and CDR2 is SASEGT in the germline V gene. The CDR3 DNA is TGTGCCAGCAGTTCGACAGGGGGATACTACGAGCAGTACTTC. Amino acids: CASSSTGGYYEQYF.

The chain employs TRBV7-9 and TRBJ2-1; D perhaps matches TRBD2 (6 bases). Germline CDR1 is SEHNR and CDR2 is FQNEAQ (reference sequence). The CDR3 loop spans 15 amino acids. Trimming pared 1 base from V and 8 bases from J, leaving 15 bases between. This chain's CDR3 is CASSLETRGIDEQFF. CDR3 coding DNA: TGTGCCAGCAGCTTAGAGACTAGAGGAATCGATGAGCAGTTCTTC.

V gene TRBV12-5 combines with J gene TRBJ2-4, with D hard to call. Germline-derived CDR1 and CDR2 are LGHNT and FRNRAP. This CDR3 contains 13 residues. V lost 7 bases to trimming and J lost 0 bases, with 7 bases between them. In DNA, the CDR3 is TGTGCTAGTGCCTACCAAGCCAAAAACATTCAGTACTTC. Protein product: CASAYQAKNIQYF.

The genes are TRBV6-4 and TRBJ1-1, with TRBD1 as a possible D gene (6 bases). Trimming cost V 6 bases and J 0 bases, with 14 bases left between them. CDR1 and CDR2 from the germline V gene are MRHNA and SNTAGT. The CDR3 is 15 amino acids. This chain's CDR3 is CASSPEGGVNTEAFF. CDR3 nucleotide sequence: TGTGCCAGCAGCCCCGAGGGGGGGGTGAACACTGAAGCTTTCTTT.